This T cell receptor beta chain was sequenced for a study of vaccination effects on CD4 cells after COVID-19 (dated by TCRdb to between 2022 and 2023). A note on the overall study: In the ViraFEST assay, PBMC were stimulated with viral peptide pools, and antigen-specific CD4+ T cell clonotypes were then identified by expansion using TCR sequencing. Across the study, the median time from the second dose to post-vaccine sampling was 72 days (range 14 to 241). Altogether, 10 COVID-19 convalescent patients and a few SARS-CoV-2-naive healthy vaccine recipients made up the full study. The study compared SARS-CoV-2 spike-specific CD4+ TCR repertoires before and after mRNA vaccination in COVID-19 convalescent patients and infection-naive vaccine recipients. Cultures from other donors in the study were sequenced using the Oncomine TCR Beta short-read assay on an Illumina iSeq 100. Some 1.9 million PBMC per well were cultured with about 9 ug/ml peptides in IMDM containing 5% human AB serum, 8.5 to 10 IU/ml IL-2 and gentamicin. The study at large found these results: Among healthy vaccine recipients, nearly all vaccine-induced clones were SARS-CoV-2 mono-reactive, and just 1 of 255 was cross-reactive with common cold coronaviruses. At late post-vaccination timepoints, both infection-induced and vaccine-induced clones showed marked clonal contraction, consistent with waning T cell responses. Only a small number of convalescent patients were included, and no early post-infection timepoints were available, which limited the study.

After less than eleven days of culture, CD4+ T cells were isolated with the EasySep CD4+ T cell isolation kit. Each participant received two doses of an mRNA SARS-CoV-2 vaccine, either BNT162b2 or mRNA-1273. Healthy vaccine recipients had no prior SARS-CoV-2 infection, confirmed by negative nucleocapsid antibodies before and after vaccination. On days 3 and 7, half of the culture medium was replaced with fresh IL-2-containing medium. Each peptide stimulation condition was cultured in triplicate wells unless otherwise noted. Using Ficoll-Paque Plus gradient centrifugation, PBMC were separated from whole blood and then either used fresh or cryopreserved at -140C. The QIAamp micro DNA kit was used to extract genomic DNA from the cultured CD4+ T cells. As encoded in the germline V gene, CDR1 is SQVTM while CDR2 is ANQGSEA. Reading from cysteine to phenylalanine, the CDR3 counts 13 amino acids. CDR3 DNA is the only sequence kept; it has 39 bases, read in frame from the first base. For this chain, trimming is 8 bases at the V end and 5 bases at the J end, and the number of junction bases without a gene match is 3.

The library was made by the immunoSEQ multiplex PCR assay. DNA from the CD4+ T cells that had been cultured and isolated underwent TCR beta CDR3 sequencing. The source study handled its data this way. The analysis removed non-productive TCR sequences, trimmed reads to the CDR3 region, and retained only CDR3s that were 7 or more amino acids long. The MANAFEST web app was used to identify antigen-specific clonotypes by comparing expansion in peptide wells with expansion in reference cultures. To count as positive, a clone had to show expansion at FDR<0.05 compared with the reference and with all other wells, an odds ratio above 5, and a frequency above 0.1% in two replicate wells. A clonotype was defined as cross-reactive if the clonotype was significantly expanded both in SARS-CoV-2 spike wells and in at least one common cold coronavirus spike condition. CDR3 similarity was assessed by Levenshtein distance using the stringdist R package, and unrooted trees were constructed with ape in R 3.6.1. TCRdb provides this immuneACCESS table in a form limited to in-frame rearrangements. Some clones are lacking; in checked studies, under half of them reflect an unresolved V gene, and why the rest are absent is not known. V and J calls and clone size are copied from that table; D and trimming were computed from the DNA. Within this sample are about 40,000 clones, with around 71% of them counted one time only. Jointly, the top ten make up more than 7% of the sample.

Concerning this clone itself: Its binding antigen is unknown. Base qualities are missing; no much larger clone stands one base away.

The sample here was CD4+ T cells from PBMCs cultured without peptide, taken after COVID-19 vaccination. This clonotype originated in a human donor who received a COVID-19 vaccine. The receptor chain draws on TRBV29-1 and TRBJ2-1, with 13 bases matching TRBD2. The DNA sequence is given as TGCAGCTTCGGACTAGCGGGAGACAATGAGCAGTTCTTC. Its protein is CSFGLAGDNEQFF.